These 3 T cell receptor beta chains were all obtained from the same sample, sequenced in a study of blood T cell repertoires in COVID-19. The method was immunoSEQ multiplex PCR; TCRdb's version includes in-frame clones alone and lacks a portion of them. The sample has under 200,000 clones; just over 85% are singletons. The specimen sequenced was peripheral blood. The receptors come from a man aged 50 to 60 with active or convalescent COVID-19.

CDR3 in DNA: TGTGCCAGCTCACCGAGGACAGGGGGCTCTTACGAGCAGTACTTC. It is translated as CASSPRTGGSYEQYF. This chain joins TRBV18 and TRBJ2-7; 11 bases line up with TRBD1. V dropped 3 bases and J dropped 4; count of bases not matched to a gene: 5. The CDR3 is 15 amino acids. CDR1 is KGHSH, CDR2 LQKENI, per germline.

The sample holds a few counts of this clone. The V and J genes are TRBV18 and TRBJ2-3, with 9 bases lining up with TRBD2. With 2 bases clipped from V and 2 bases from J, the junction kept 5 bases outside the gene matches. CDR1 and CDR2 from the germline V gene are KGHSH and LQKENI. There are 16 residues in the CDR3. This chain's CDR3 is CASSPVASGTTDTQYF. The DNA of the CDR3 is TGTGCCAGCTCACCAGTCGCTAGCGGGACCACAGATACGCAGTATTTT. The full variable domain, completed using reference TRBV18 and TRBJ2-3, is NAGVMQNPRHLVRRRGQEARLRCSPMKGHSHVYWYRQLPEEGLKFMVYLQKENIIDESGMPKERFSAEFPKEGPSILRIQQVVRGDSAAYFCASSPVASGTTDTQYFGPGTRLTVL.

The chain uses TRBV7-8 and TRBJ1-2; unclear D gene. V was cut by 1 base and J by 7 bases, with 19 bases left in between. Germline V gene lookup returns CDR1 SGHVS and CDR2 FQNEAQ. The CDR3 covers 16 residues. CDR3 DNA: TGTGCCAGCAGCTTAGGGGGAGGCGGGGTAGTGGGTGGCTACACCTTC. Its protein is CASSLGGGGVVGGYTF.